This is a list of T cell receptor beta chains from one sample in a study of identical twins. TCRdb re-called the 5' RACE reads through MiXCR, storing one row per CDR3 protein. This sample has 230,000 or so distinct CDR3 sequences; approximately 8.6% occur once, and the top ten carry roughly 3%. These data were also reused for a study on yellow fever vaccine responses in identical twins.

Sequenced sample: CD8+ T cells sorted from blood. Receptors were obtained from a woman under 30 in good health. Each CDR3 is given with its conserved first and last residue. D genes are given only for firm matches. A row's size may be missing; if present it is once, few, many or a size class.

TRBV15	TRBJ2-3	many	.	TGTGCCACCAGTCCCGCGGAGGGGGTCAATCAGGAGTATTTT	CATSPAEGVNQEYF
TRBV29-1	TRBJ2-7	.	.	TGCAGCGTTTTTGCAGAAACCTACGAGCAGTACTTC	CSVFAETYEQYF
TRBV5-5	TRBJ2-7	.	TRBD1	TGTGCCAGCAGCTTGGGACGGACAGGGTTAGACTCCGACGAGCAGTACTTC	CASSLGRTGLDSDEQYF
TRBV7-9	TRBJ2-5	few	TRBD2	TGTGCCAGCAGCTCGGGACTAGCGGAAGAGACCCAGTACTTC	CASSSGLAEETQYF
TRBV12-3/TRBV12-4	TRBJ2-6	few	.	TGTGCCAGCAGTTTACAGGACTCTGGGGCCAACGTCCTGACTTTC	CASSLQDSGANVLTF
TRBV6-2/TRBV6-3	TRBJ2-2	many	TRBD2	TGTGCCAGCAGTTACCTTGTTGGGACTAGTTGGACCGGGGAGCTGTTTTTT	CASSYLVGTSWTGELFF
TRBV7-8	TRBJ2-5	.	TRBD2	TGTGCCAGCAAAAGAACGGGACTAGCGGTGCAAGAGACCCAGTACTTC	CASKRTGLAVQETQYF
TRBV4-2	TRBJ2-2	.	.	TGTGCCAGCAGCCAAGGGGGCATCGGGGAGCTGTTTTTT	CASSQGGIGELFF
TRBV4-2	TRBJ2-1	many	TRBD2	TGTGCCAGCAGCTCCCAATGGCCTAACGGGGGGGCCCACAATGAGCAGTTCTTC	CASSSQWPNGGAHNEQFF
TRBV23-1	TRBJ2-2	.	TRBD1	TGCGCCAGCAGTCTCACCCCCGGGACAGGGTATTCGGATTTCACCGGGGAGCTGTTTTTT	CASSLTPGTGYSDFTGELFF
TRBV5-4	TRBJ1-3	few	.	TGTGCCAGCAGCTTTGGTGGACTAGAAAACACCATATATTTT	CASSFGGLENTIYF
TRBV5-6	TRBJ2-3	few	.	TGTGCCAGCAGCTTAGCGGTGAGGGGTGATACGCAGTATTTT	CASSLAVRGDTQYF
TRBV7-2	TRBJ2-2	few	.	TGTGCCAGCAGCTTATACGCGACGGGCGGGGAGCTGTTTTTT	CASSLYATGGELFF
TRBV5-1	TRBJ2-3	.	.	TGCGCCAGCAGCTTGGCAGGAGGACAACCGAACACAGATACGCAGTATTTT	CASSLAGGQPNTDTQYF
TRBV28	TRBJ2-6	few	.	TGTGCCAGCAGTTTAAGCTCTGGGGCCAACGTCCTGACTTTC	CASSLSSGANVLTF
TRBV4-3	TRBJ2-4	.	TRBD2	TGCGCCAGCAGCCAAGGACTAGCGGATACCAAAAACATTCAGTACTTC	CASSQGLADTKNIQYF
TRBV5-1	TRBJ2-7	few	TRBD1	TGCGCCAGCAGAGTGGACAGGAGCTCCTACGAGCAGTACTTC	CASRVDRSSYEQYF
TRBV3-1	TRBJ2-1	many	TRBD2	TGTGCCAGCAGCCAGATTAGCGGGGGGGTCTACAATGAGCAGTTCTTC	CASSQISGGVYNEQFF
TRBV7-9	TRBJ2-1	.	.	TGTGCCAGCAGTATGGGGTGGGAACTAGATGGTGAGCAGTTCTTC	CASSMGWELDGEQFF
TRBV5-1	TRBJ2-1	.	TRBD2	TGCGCCAGCAGCTCGAGGGGACTAGCGGGATCGTGGAATGAGCAGTTCTTC	CASSSRGLAGSWNEQFF
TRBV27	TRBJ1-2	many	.	TGTGCCAGCAGTCACGATTCCTACGCTAACTATGGCTACACCTTC	CASSHDSYANYGYTF
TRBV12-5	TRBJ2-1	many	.	TGTGCTAGTGGTTTCCCCGGAAGCTCCTACAATGAGCAGTTCTTC	CASGFPGSSYNEQFF
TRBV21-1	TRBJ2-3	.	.	TGTGCCAGCAGCAAAGGTGGTAGCGGGAGTCTATCAGATACGCAGTATTTT	CASSKGGSGSLSDTQYF
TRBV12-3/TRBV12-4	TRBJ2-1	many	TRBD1	TGTGCCAGCAGTCGACAGGGGGATAGGAATGAGCAGTTCTTC	CASSRQGDRNEQFF
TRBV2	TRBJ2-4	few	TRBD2	TGTGCCAGCATGCGTCTAGCGGGGGGGCTAGACATTCAGTACTTC	CASMRLAGGLDIQYF
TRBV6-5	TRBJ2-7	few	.	TGTGCCAGCAGTTATTCGGGGGGCCACGAGCAGTACTTC	CASSYSGGHEQYF
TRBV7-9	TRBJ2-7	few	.	TGTGCCAGCAGCTTAGGGACTATCTACGAGCAGTACTTC	CASSLGTIYEQYF
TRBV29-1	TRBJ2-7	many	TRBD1	TGCAGCGTTGACGGAGGTGGCAGGGGGCCCTACGAGCAGTACTTC	CSVDGGGRGPYEQYF
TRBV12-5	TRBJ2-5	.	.	TGTGCTAGTGGTTCAGATCACGACAGGCCGCCCGAGACCCAGTACTTC	CASGSDHDRPPETQYF
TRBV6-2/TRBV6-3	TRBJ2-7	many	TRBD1	TGTGCCACCCTACCCGGACAGGGCTACGAGCAGTACTTC	CATLPGQGYEQYF
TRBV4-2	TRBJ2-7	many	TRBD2	TGTGCCAGCAGCCAAACTAGCGAAACGACCTACGAGCAGTACTTC	CASSQTSETTYEQYF
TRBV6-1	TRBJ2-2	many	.	TGTGCCAGCACCTCACCGGTGCTGTCGAACACCGGGGAGCTGTTTTTT	CASTSPVLSNTGELFF
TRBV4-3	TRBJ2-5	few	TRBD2	TGCGCCAGCAGCCAAGATCATGCTAGCGGGAGTGATCGGCAAGAGACCCAGTACTTC	CASSQDHASGSDRQETQYF
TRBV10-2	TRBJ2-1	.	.	TGCGCCAGCAGTGTGCCCTTGGCAGGGAGGATAGAGACGCTTAGTCACAATGAGCAGTTCTTC	CASSVPLAGRIETLSHNEQFF
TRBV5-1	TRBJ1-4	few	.	TGCGCCAGCAGCTTGGATAACAGGGACGGAGGTTATGAAAAACTGTTTTTT	CASSLDNRDGGYEKLFF
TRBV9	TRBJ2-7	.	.	TGTGCCAGCAGCCCGCAGGTTAGATCCTACGAGCAGTACTTC	CASSPQVRSYEQYF
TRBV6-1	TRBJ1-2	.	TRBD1	TGTGCCAGCAGGGGGACAGGGGGTGACTATGGCTACACCTTC	CASRGTGGDYGYTF
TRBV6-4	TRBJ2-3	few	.	TGTGCCAGCAGTGTTTTCCCGGACAGCCCTACAGATACGCAGTATTTT	CASSVFPDSPTDTQYF
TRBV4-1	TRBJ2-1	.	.	TGCGCCAGCAGCCAAGTCACCGATCCCAATGAGCAGTTCTTC	CASSQVTDPNEQFF
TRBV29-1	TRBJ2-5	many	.	TGCAGCGTTGCGAGAGAGACCCAGTACTTC	CSVARETQYF
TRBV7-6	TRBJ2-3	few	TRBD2	TGTGCCAGCAGCTTACAAGACGGGGGGGTAGAAAACATTTTCACAGATACGCAGTATTTT	CASSLQDGGVENIFTDTQYF
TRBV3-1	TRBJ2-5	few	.	TGTGCCAGCAGCCAAGAGATAAGAGGTGAAGAGACCCAGTACTTC	CASSQEIRGEETQYF
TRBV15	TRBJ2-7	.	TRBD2	TGTGCCACCAGCATTGGACTAGCGGATATCTCCTACGAGCAGTACTTC	CATSIGLADISYEQYF
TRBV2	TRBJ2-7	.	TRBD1	TGTGCCAGCATTGGGACAGCCTACGAGCAGTACTTC	CASIGTAYEQYF
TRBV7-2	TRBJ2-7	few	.	TGTGCCAGCAGCTTAGTTATTACCCCCATCCTCTCCGAGCAGTACTTC	CASSLVITPILSEQYF
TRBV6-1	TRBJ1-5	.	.	TGTGCCAGCGGAACCAGGGGAAGCAATCAGCCCCAGCATTTT	CASGTRGSNQPQHF
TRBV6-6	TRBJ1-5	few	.	TGTGCCAGCATCGGACAGACTAATCAGCCCCAGCATTTT	CASIGQTNQPQHF
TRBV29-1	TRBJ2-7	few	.	TGCAGCGTTGAAATGGAGGTTGGCTACGAGCAGTACTTC	CSVEMEVGYEQYF
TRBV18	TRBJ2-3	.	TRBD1	TGTGCCAGCTCTCCCTCGGGACAGGGGTTCGGAGATACGCAGTATTTT	CASSPSGQGFGDTQYF
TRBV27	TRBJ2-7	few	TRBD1	TGTGCCAGCAGACTGACAGGGTCCCCCTACGAGCAGTACTTC	CASRLTGSPYEQYF
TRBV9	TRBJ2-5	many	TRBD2	TGTGCCAGCAGCGAGGCGGGACTAGCGTATCAAGAGACCCAGTACTTC	CASSEAGLAYQETQYF
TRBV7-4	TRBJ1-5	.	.	TGTGCCAGCAGCTTAGCCAGGCGGAGGCAGCCCCAGCATTTT	CASSLARRRQPQHF
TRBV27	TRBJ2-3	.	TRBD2	TGTGCCAGCAGTTTAAGAATCCCGGGACTAGCGGGAGTGATAGATACGCAGTATTTT	CASSLRIPGLAGVIDTQYF
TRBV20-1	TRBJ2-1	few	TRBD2	TGCAGTGCTAGGAGCGTCGGGCTAGCGGGAGATGAGCAGTTCTTC	CSARSVGLAGDEQFF
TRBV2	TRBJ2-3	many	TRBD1	TGTGCCCTCTGGAAGGGGGCCGCAGATACGCAGTATTTT	CALWKGAADTQYF
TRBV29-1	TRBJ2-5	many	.	TGCAGCGTTGATGACACCCCCCAGTACTTC	CSVDDTPQYF
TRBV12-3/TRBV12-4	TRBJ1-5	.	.	TGTGCCAGCAGCGATACTCCCGGGAACAATCAGCCCCAGCATTTT	CASSDTPGNNQPQHF